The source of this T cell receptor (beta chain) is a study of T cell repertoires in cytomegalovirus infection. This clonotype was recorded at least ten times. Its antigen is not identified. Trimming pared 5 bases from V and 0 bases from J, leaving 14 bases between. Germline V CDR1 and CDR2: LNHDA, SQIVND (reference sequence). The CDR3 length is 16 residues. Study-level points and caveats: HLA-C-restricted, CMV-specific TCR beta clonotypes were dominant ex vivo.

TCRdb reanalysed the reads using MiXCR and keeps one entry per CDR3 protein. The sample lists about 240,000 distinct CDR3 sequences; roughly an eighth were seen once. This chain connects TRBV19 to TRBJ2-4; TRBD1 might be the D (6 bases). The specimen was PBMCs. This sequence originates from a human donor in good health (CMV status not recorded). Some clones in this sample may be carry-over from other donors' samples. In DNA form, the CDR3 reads TGTGCCAGTAGTTCCTCCCTAGGGGGAGCCAAAAACATTCAGTACTTC. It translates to CASSSSLGGAKNIQYF. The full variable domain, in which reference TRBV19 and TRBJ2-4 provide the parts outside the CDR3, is DGGITQSPKYLFRKEGQNVTLSCEQNLNHDAMYWYRQDPGQGLRLIYYSQIVNDFQKGDIAEGYSVSREKKESFPLTVTSAQKNPTAFYLCASSSSLGGAKNIQYFGAGTRLSVL.